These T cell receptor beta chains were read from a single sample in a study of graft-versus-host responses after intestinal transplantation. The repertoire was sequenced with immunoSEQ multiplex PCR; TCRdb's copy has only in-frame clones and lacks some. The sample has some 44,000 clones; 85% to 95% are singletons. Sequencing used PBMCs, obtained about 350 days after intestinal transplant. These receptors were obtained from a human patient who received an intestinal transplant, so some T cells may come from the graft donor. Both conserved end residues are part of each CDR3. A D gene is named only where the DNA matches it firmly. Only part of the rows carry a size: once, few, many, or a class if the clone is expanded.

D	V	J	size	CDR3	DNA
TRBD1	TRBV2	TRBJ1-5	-	CASSDDRGLGGNQPQHF	TGTGCCAGCAGTGATGACAGGGGGCTGGGTGGCAATCAGCCCCAGCATTTT
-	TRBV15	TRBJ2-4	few	CATSRDRAKNIQYF	TGTGCCACCAGCAGAGATCGAGCCAAAAACATTCAGTACTTC
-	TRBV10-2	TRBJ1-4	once	CASSESKGVINEKLFF	TGCGCCAGCAGTGAGTCGAAAGGCGTCATTAATGAAAAACTGTTTTTT
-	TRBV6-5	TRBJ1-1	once	CASSYRTVNTEAFF	TGTGCCAGCAGTTACAGGACAGTGAACACTGAAGCTTTCTTT
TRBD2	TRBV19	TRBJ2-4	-	CASTSGLNIQYF	TGTGCCAGTACTAGCGGGTTAAACATTCAGTACTTC
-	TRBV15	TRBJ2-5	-	CATSRAGGDETQYF	TGTGCCACCAGCAGAGCCGGGGGTGATGAGACCCAGTACTTC
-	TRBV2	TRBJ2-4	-	CASKGLTGTPLAKNIQYF	TGTGCCAGCAAGGGGTTGACAGGAACGCCTCTAGCCAAAAACATTCAGTACTTC
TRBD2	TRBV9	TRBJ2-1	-	CASSVVVAGGAHEQFF	TGTGCCAGCAGCGTAGTAGTAGCGGGGGGGGCCCATGAGCAGTTCTTC
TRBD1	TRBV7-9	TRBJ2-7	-	CASHIDREQQYF	TGTGCCAGCCATATAGACAGGGAACAGCAGTACTTC
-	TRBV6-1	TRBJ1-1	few	CASRRTVNTEAFF	TGTGCCAGCAGACGGACAGTGAACACTGAAGCTTTCTTT
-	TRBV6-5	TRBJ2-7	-	CASSEYADYEQYF	TGTGCCAGCAGTGAATACGCAGACTACGAGCAGTACTTC
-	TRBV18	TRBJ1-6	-	CASSPETGDSPLHF	TGTGCCAGCTCACCAGAGACAGGTGACTCACCCCTCCACTTT
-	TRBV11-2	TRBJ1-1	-	CASKGVSRAFF	TGTGCCAGCAAGGGTGTGAGTAGGGCTTTCTTT
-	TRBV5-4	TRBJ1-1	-	CASTEGRNTEAFF	TGTGCCAGCACCGAGGGGCGGAACACTGAAGCTTTCTTT
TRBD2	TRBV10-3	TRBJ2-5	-	CAIRTSGGDQETQYF	TGTGCCATCAGGACTAGCGGGGGGGACCAAGAGACCCAGTACTTC
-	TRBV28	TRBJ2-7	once	CASRPQGINEQYF	TGTGCCAGCAGACCCCAGGGGATCAACGAGCAGTACTTC
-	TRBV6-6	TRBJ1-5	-	CASATGGAQPQHF	TGTGCCAGCGCAACGGGGGGGGCACAGCCCCAGCATTTT
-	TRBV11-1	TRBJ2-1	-	CASSRRVYEQFF	TGTGCCAGCAGCCGCCGAGTGTACGAGCAGTTCTTC
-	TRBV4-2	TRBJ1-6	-	CASSQEGEQGSPLHF	TGTGCCAGCAGCCAAGAGGGTGAGCAAGGTTCACCCCTCCACTTT
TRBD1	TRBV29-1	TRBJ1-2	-	CSVEWHRGQDNYGYTF	TGCAGCGTTGAATGGCACAGGGGGCAGGATAACTATGGCTACACCTTC
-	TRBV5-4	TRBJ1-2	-	CASSLFRDSIHYGYTF	TGTGCCAGCAGCCTATTCCGGGACTCTATACATTATGGCTACACCTTC
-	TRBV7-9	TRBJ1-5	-	CASSLAHQPQHF	TGTGCCAGCAGCTTAGCCCATCAGCCCCAGCATTTT
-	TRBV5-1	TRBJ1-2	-	CASSLASDGSMGYTF	TGCGCCAGCAGCTTGGCCTCAGACGGTTCTATGGGCTACACCTTC
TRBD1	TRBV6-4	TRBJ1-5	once	CASSDSTGGQPQHF	TGTGCCAGCAGTGACTCGACAGGGGGTCAGCCCCAGCATTTT
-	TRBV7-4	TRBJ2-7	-	CASVTEQYF	TGTGCCAGCGTGACCGAGCAGTACTTC
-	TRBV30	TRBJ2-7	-	CAWSGGGNQYF	TGTGCCTGGAGTGGGGGCGGGAACCAGTACTTC
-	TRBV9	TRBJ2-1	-	CASSVEGRGGEQFF	TGTGCCAGCAGCGTAGAAGGTAGGGGGGGTGAGCAGTTCTTC
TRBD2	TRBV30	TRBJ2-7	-	CAWSDLLAGARREQYF	TGTGCCTGGAGTGATCTGCTAGCGGGAGCACGGAGGGAGCAGTACTTC
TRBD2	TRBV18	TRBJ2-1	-	CASSLAGGYNEQFF	TGTGCCAGCTCCCTAGCGGGAGGTTACAATGAGCAGTTCTTC
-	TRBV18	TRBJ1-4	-	CASSPPGRPEGSEKLFF	TGTGCCAGCTCACCCCCAGGACGCCCGGAGGGCAGTGAAAAACTGTTTTTT
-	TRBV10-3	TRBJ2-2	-	CAITASLFNTGELFF	TGTGCCATCACGGCGAGCCTTTTTAACACCGGGGAGCTGTTTTTT
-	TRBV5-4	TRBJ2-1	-	CASSLGNEQFF	TGTGCCAGCAGCTTGGGTAATGAGCAGTTCTTC
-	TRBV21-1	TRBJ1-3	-	CAGKSGHRSMNTIYF	TGTGCCGGAAAGTCGGGACACCGAAGCATGAACACCATATATTTT
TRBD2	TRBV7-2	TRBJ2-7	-	CASSLGHSGDYEQYF	TGTGCCAGCAGCTTAGGGCACAGCGGGGATTACGAGCAGTACTTC
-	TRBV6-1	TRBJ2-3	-	CASRTGVSTDTQYF	TGTGCCAGCAGGACGGGCGTCAGCACAGATACGCAGTATTTT